This T cell receptor (beta chain) is from a study of blood T cell repertoires in COVID-19. Overall study context: Samples of COVID-19 (acute and convalescent) were obtained from the United States, Italy and Spain. The cDNA or gDNA used as material had been derived from T cells, B-cell-depleted T cells, or PBMCs.

In the authors' workflow: Amplifying reference gene primers gave estimates of nucleated cell counts. Clones were sequenced by immunoSEQ multiplex PCR, and TCRdb holds only the in-frame ones, with some missing. V and J calls and clone size are copied from that table; D and trimming were computed from the DNA. This sample has about 210,000 clones, with 70% to 85% found just once. Seattle's enrolled individuals joined amid active infection and were then monitored longitudinally. V lost 5 bases and J lost 11; bases outside the gene matches: 7. Germline lookup yields CDR1 SGHAT and CDR2 FQNNGV. This CDR3 is 12 amino acids long.

The clonotype comes from a woman aged 80 or over with COVID-19, enrolled during active disease. Sequences were obtained from peripheral blood. The gene calls are TRBV11-2 and TRBJ1-1, with 8 bases aligning to TRBD1. CDR3 in DNA: TGTGCCAGCAGCCGACAGGGGTTTGCGGCTTTCTTT. Its protein is CASSRQGFAAFF.